Described below is a single T cell receptor beta chain sequence and its context. This entry is derived from a study of control samples from healthy donors and cancer patients. The CDR3 has 14 amino acids. The V end was cut by 3 bases, the J end by 6 bases, with 13 bases between. Germline CDR1 and CDR2: MDHEN and SYDVKM. Libraries were prepared by immunoSEQ multiplex PCR; TCRdb keeps only in-frame clonotypes and omits some of them. The table lists approximately 140,000 clones, roughly 92% of them singletons, with around 11% in the top ten. The chain recombines TRBV28 with TRBJ2-3, with D hard to call. The clonotype was recovered from a man younger than 40 in good health. The sequencing sample was made of blood. In DNA, the CDR3 is TGTGCCAGCAGTTTGAATTCGATTGAGGATACGCAGTATTTT. It is translated as CASSLNSIEDTQYF.